The 10 T cell receptor beta chains given below trace back to one sample, sequenced in a study of cytomegalovirus exposure and HLA in healthy donors. 60 Vbeta and 13 Jbeta primers were used in PCR. Assay used: immunoSEQ multiplex PCR; TCRdb lists only in-frame clones, some missing. The table includes over 150,000 clones, roughly 85% detected once. Sequenced input: PBMCs. The receptors stem from a man aged 35 to 55 in good health and CMV-seronegative.

The V gene is TRBV6-1, the J gene TRBJ1-1; D gene ambiguous. V was shortened by 6 bases and J by 3 bases, with 11 bases between the two germline ends. The germline CDR1 and CDR2 sequences are MNHNS and SASEGT. CDR3 length equals 13 residues. Here the CDR3 DNA reads TGTGCCAGCAGCTCTCGCGGGGACACTGAAGCTTTCTTT. This codes for CASSSRGDTEAFF.

The chain joins TRBV11-2 to TRBJ2-5; 12 bases agree with TRBD1. With 4 bases clipped from V and 11 bases from J, the junction kept 11 bases outside the gene matches. In germline, CDR1 is SGHAT, CDR2 FQNNGV. The CDR3 runs 15 residues. CDR3 DNA: TGTGCCAGCAGCTCCCGGGACAGGGGGCTCTGGGAGCAGTACTTC. Translating it yields CASSSRDRGLWEQYF. The whole variable domain, remainder taken from reference TRBV11-2 and TRBJ2-5, is EAGVAQSPRYKIIEKRQSVAFWCNPISGHATLYWYQQILGQGPKLLIQFQNNGVVDDSQLPKDRFSAERLKGVDSTLKIQPAKLEDSAVYLCASSSRDRGLWEQYFGPGTRLLVL.

The genes are TRBV5-1 and TRBJ1-1; possibly TRBD1 for D (6 bases). Per germline, CDR1 SGHRS and CDR2 YFSETQ. V lost 4 bases, J lost 1 base, and 11 bases lay in between. The CDR3 is 14 residues long. Here the CDR3 reads CASSQGQENTEAFF. CDR3 DNA sequence: TGCGCCAGCAGCCAGGGACAAGAGAACACTGAAGCTTTCTTT. Filled out from reference TRBV5-1 and TRBJ1-1, the complete variable domain reads KAGVTQTPRYLIKTRGQQVTLSCSPISGHRSVSWYQQTPGQGLQFLFEYFSETQRNKGNFPGRFSGRQFSNSRSEMNVSTLELGDSALYLCASSQGQENTEAFFGQGTRLTVV.

This chain joins TRBV2 and TRBJ2-1, with 7 bases matching TRBD2. Germline V gene lookup returns CDR1 SNHLY and CDR2 FYNNEI. The CDR3 is 12 residues long. With 8 bases clipped from V and 3 bases from J, the junction kept 1 base outside the gene matches. The CDR3 nucleotides are TGTGCCAGCGGCGGGAGCTACAATGAGCAGTTCTTC. Its protein product is CASGGSYNEQFF.

The gene calls are TRBV4-2 and TRBJ2-1; 11 bases map to TRBD2. CDR3 length: 18 amino acids. With V trimmed by 2 bases and J by 7 bases, 13 bases remained unmatched. Germline V gene lookup returns CDR1 LGHNA and CDR2 YNFKEQ. CDR3 sequence (DNA): TGTGCCAGCAGCCAACCCCCCTCACTAGCGGGAGTAGGTAATGAGCAGTTCTTC. Amino acid sequence: CASSQPPSLAGVGNEQFF.

V gene TRBV27 combines with J gene TRBJ2-7, with 8 bases aligning to TRBD1. The ends lost 5 bases at V and 12 bases at J; junction bases unmatched: 12. CDR1 is MNHEY, CDR2 SMNVEV, per germline (reference sequence). CDR3 length: 13 amino acids. The CDR3 protein is CASSTNPTGGWYF. In DNA, the CDR3 is TGTGCCAGCAGTACCAATCCTACAGGGGGATGGTACTTC.

The chain employs TRBV28 and TRBJ1-2; no definite D call. Germline CDR1 MDHEN, CDR2 SYDVKM. CDR3 length equals 11 residues. With 6 bases removed from V and 5 bases from J, the gap between germline ends came to 7 bases. The DNA for the CDR3 is TGTGCCAGCAGCCCCCAGTATGGCTACACCTTC. Protein sequence: CASSPQYGYTF.

The J gene is TRBJ2-3, the V gene TRBV18, with TRBD2 matching 12 bases. This CDR3 comprises 17 residues. The V and J ends lost 2 bases and 6 bases, in that order; junction bases with no gene match: 9. Germline CDR1 is KGHSH and CDR2 is LQKENI. This CDR3 reads CASSPRQLAGGYDTQYF. The CDR3 DNA follows: TGTGCCAGCTCACCAAGGCAACTAGCGGGAGGATACGATACGCAGTATTTT.

The rearrangement uses TRBV19 and TRBJ2-4, with a possible D match to TRBD1 (7 bases). Germline assignment: CDR1 LNHDA and CDR2 SQIVND (reference sequence). This CDR3 is built from 15 residues. V lost 4 bases and J 8 bases, leaving 18 bases between the germline ends. CDR3 DNA sequence: TGTGCCAGTAGTACCGGGGGAACAGGGGCAGACATTCAGTACTTC. Amino acid sequence: CASSTGGTGADIQYF.

The chain combines TRBV28 with TRBJ2-1; 7 bases match TRBD2. This CDR3 is built from 12 residues. The germline CDR1 and CDR2 sequences are MDHEN and SYDVKM. The ends lost 4 bases at V and 13 bases at J; junction bases unmatched: 7. CDR3 DNA sequence: TGTGCCAGCAGTTCTCTCCCTAGCGGACAGTTCTTC. Translated, it gives CASSSLPSGQFF.